These 30 T cell receptor beta chains came from one sample sequenced in a study of T cell repertoires in cytomegalovirus infection. TCRdb re-derived calls from the reads in MiXCR, one entry per CDR3 protein. The repertoire holds 290,000 or so distinct CDR3 sequences, with roughly 25% as singletons. Sequenced material: PBMCs. These receptors were taken from a human donor in good health (CMV status not recorded). Some clones in this sample may be carry-over from other donors' samples.

This clonotype was recorded at least ten times. Here the CDR3 reads CASSPGGAGAYEQFF. CDR3 coding DNA: TGTGCCAGCAGCCCCGGGGGAGCGGGAGCCTATGAGCAGTTCTTC. The chain couples TRBV12-3 or TRBV12-4 to TRBJ2-1; 8 bases line up with TRBD2. V shed 6 bases and J 8 bases; nucleotides not matched to a gene: 12. CDR3 length: 15 amino acids.

This clonotype was detected once. V gene TRBV20-1 combines with J gene TRBJ2-1; 9 positions agree with TRBD2. The CDR3 contains 13 residues. Per the germline V gene, CDR1 is DFQATT and CDR2 is SNEGSKA (reference sequence). CDR3 nucleotide sequence: TGCAGATCGCGGGAGGGCCCTCTCAATGAGCAGTTCTTC. Translation gives CRSREGPLNEQFF.

The chain carries TRBV2 and TRBJ2-6, with TRBD2 matching 13 bases. The CDR3 sequence is 19 residues long. Germline-derived CDR1 and CDR2 are SNHLY and FYNNEI. V dropped 7 bases and J dropped 0; count of bases not matched to a gene: 9. The DNA of the CDR3 is TGTGCCAGCACTGAGGGACTAGCGGGGTTATACTCTGGGGCCAACGTCCTGACTTTC. It encodes CASTEGLAGLYSGANVLTF.

V gene TRBV29-1 combines with J gene TRBJ2-7, with 12 bases that match TRBD2. The CDR3 extends over 13 amino acids. The junction had 5 bases not matched to a gene; V was cut back by 6 bases and J by 5 bases. Looked up from germline, CDR1 is SQVTM and CDR2 is ANQGSEA. This CDR3 is CSVMTSGSHEQYF. CDR3 bases: TGCAGCGTGATGACTAGCGGGAGTCACGAGCAGTACTTC.

The chain is built from TRBV19 and TRBJ2-1, with D perhaps matching TRBD1 or TRBD2 (5 bases each). The CDR3 has 11 residues. CDR1 is LNHDA, CDR2 SQIVND, per germline (reference sequence). The germline V and J ends were trimmed by 5 bases and 16 bases, with 15 bases remaining between them. Here the CDR3 DNA reads TGTGCCAGTAGTCCCGGGACCTTTTCATTCTTC. Its translation: CASSPGTFSFF.

This sequence joins TRBV24-1 and TRBJ1-2; TRBD1 agrees at 8 bases. This CDR3 comprises 16 residues. Germline assignment: CDR1 KGHDR and CDR2 SFDVKD. Germline trimming cut 4 bases from V and 6 bases from J; bases unmatched to any gene: 12. The chain's CDR3 is CATSEGTGTYFNGYTF. DNA for the CDR3: TGTGCCACCAGTGAGGGGACAGGCACGTATTTCAATGGCTACACCTTC.

This clonotype has a handful of counts. The chain joins TRBV20-1 to TRBJ1-2; tentatively, D is TRBD1 (5 bases). CDR3 length equals 14 residues. CDR1 DFQATT and CDR2 SNEGSKA come from the germline V gene (reference sequence). V lost 3 bases and J lost 4, with 15 bases in between. CDR3 bases: TGCAGTGCTAGTCCCCCGGGACCCGGCTATGGCTACACCTTC. Translating gives CSASPPGPGYGYTF.

In this sample, this clonotype turned up many times. The chain uses TRBV7-2 and TRBJ2-7, with D perhaps assigned TRBD1 or TRBD2 (5 bases each). This CDR3 has 13 amino acids. Germline CDR1 SGHTA, CDR2 FQGNSA. The V end lost 4 bases, the J end lost 3 bases, and 10 bases lay between the germline ends. The CDR3 reads CASSYGTIYEQYF. DNA of the CDR3: TGTGCCAGCAGCTACGGGACCATCTACGAGCAGTACTTC.

J is TRBJ2-7 and V is TRBV29-1; TRBD1 matches at 10 bases. The CDR3 is made up of 15 amino acids. Losses at the gene ends were 4 bases for V and 4 bases for J; bases not matched to a gene: 10. CDR1 and CDR2 (germline): SQVTM, ANQGSEA. DNA for the CDR3: TGCAGCGTTGCCGATACCGGGACAGGGGTATACGAGCAGTACTTC. Translating gives CSVADTGTGVYEQYF.

This rearrangement joins TRBV28 to TRBJ1-2, with TRBD1 identical over 7 bases. This CDR3 contains 14 residues. Trimming cost V 3 bases and J 9 bases; bases outside gene matches: 10. The germline CDR1 and CDR2 sequences are MDHEN and SYDVKM. The CDR3 DNA sequence: TGTGCCAGCAGTTTCCAGACAGGGTTTTTGAGCTACACCTTC. It is translated as CASSFQTGFLSYTF.

This clonotype was seen repeatedly, ten times or more. V usage is TRBV7-2 and J usage is TRBJ1-1, with TRBD1 as a possible D gene (6 bases). Trimming left V 6 bases short and J 1 base short, with 12 bases between. This CDR3 has 14 residues. Looked up from germline, CDR1 is SGHTA and CDR2 is FQGNSA. The CDR3 loop reads CASRPGHTNTEAFF. The CDR3 region has the DNA TGTGCCAGCAGACCGGGACATACGAACACTGAAGCTTTCTTT.

This clonotype was counted only a few times. The V and J genes are TRBV14 and TRBJ1-1; a possible D gene is TRBD1 (5 bases). The CDR3 loop spans 15 amino acids. The V and J ends lost 2 bases and 0 bases respectively, with 10 bases between them. The germline V gene encodes CDR1 SGHDN and CDR2 FVKESK. CDR3 bases: TGTGCCAGCAGCCAACCCGCAGGGATGAACACTGAAGCTTTCTTT. Translation gives CASSQPAGMNTEAFF.

V is TRBV5-1 and J is TRBJ2-5; no clear D. V was trimmed by 4 bases and J by 1 base, leaving 8 bases between them. In germline, CDR1 is SGHRS, CDR2 YFSETQ. There are 13 residues in the CDR3. This CDR3 is CASSLTPQETQYF. For the CDR3, the DNA is TGCGCCAGCAGCCTAACCCCCCAAGAGACCCAGTACTTC.

A few counts support this clonotype. The chain carries TRBV30 and TRBJ2-1; D is ambiguous. This CDR3 has 12 residues. Germline CDR1 reads GTSNPN; CDR2 reads SVGIG (reference sequence). V lost 1 base, J lost 5 bases, and 6 bases lay in between. The DNA for the CDR3 is TGTGCCTGGAGTGGCGGACACAATGAGCAGTTCTTC. Residues: CAWSGGHNEQFF.

The sample holds a few counts of this clonotype. The rearrangement links TRBV6-4 to TRBJ2-7; 12 nucleotides match TRBD2. The V gene end was trimmed by 5 bases and the J gene end by 7 bases; junction bases not matched to a gene: 6. Germline lookup yields CDR1 MRHNA and CDR2 SNTAGT. The CDR3 totals 14 residues. The CDR3 is CASSRLAGVGEQYF. CDR3 in DNA: TGTGCCAGCAGTCGACTAGCGGGAGTAGGAGAGCAGTACTTC.

Details on this clonotype: A much larger clone lies a single base off, so this may be a read error. The CDR3 loop reads CPSSAAAGTGANEQFF. For the CDR3, the DNA is TGTCCCAGCAGCGCAGCGGCCGGGACAGGGGCGAATGAGCAGTTCTTC. This rearrangement joins TRBV7-6 to TRBJ2-1; 10 nucleotides line up with TRBD1. CDR3 length: 16 residues. Germline-derived CDR1 and CDR2 are SGHVS and FNYEAQ.

This clonotype was detected ten times or more. This chain joins TRBV12-3 or TRBV12-4 and TRBJ2-7, with 11 bases matching TRBD1. V lost 6 bases and J lost 4; bases outside the gene matches: 5. CDR3 length equals 14 residues. This CDR3 is CASRSGTGGYEQYF. CDR3 sequence (DNA): TGTGCCAGCAGATCCGGGACAGGGGGGTACGAGCAGTACTTC.

This clonotype was seen a handful of times. The J gene is TRBJ2-5, the V gene TRBV28; D tentatively reads TRBD1 or TRBD2 (5 bases each). The CDR3 is 15 amino acids. Trimming took off 8 bases at V and 5 bases at J, with 21 bases between the two ends. Looked up from germline, CDR1 is MDHEN and CDR2 is SYDVKM. This CDR3 reads CASSPGFRGGETQYF. The DNA for the CDR3 is TGTGCCAGCTCCCCGGGCTTCCGGGGCGGCGAGACCCAGTACTTC.

J is TRBJ2-5 and V is TRBV2; either TRBD1 or TRBD2 may fit D (6 bases each). This CDR3 comprises 17 residues. Per germline, CDR1 SNHLY and CDR2 FYNNEI. Trimming removed 2 bases from V and 3 bases from J, with 19 bases in between. The CDR3 region is CASSEWVGGGLEETQYF. The CDR3 DNA is TGTGCCAGCAGTGAATGGGTAGGAGGGGGGTTAGAAGAGACCCAGTACTTC.

This clonotype showed up many times. This chain uses TRBV7-2 with TRBJ1-1; TRBD1 aligns across 8 bases. J lost 3 bases, V lost 1 base, and 1 base had no gene match. Per the germline V gene, CDR1 is SGHTA and CDR2 is FQGNSA. The CDR3 is 14 amino acids. DNA of the CDR3: TGTGCCAGCAGCTTAGACAGGGGGGACACTGAAGCTTTCTTT. It translates to CASSLDRGDTEAFF.

CDR3 nucleotides: TGTGCCAGCTCACCACTTGGTAACCGGGGGAACTACGAGCAGTACTTC. This codes for CASSPLGNRGNYEQYF. The chain combines TRBV18 with TRBJ2-7; D may be TRBD2 (6 bases). CDR3 length equals 16 residues. Per germline, CDR1 KGHSH and CDR2 LQKENI. The V gene lost 1 base and the J gene lost 3 bases, with 16 bases spanning the gap.

This clonotype has a count of ten or more. The V and J genes are TRBV12-3 or TRBV12-4 and TRBJ2-1, with 9 bases aligning to TRBD2. Trimming took 1 base from V and 8 from J; bases not matched to a gene: 3. The CDR3 runs to 14 residues. The CDR3 region has the DNA TGTGCCAGCAGTTTAGTAGCGGGAGAAGATGAGCAGTTCTTC. Residues: CASSLVAGEDEQFF.

This clonotype was counted many times. The chain employs TRBV7-2 and TRBJ1-4; D call uncertain. The CDR3 is 14 residues long. Germline CDR1 SGHTA, CDR2 FQGNSA. The V end lost 1 base, the J end lost 5 bases, and 8 bases lay between the germline ends. DNA of the CDR3: TGTGCCAGCAGCTTAGGCCCCTCGAATGAAAAACTGTTTTTT. It codes for CASSLGPSNEKLFF.

As for this clonotype: One end of the junction varies from germline; a read error may be responsible. CDR3 nucleotides: TGTGCCAGCAGACCCCAGACAGGGGAAGAAACCCAGTACTTC. This translates into CASRPQTGEETQYF. V usage is TRBV6-6 and J usage is TRBJ2-5, with 8 bases aligning to TRBD1. The germline V gene encodes CDR1 MNHNY and CDR2 SVGAGI (reference sequence). This CDR3 is 14 amino acids long.

Many counts were recorded for this clonotype. The V and J genes are TRBV7-2 and TRBJ2-7, with D uncertain. The CDR3 runs 12 residues. CDR1 is SGHTA, CDR2 FQGNSA, per germline. V was pared by 5 bases and J by 1 base, with 6 bases between. CDR3 DNA sequence: TGTGCCAGCAGCATTCCTTCCTACGAGCAGTACTTC. Protein sequence: CASSIPSYEQYF.

V gene TRBV12-3 or TRBV12-4 combines with J gene TRBJ1-5; possibly TRBD1 for D (5 bases). The CDR3 covers 14 residues. The ends were cut back, 8 bases at V and 3 bases at J, with 14 bases in the middle. The CDR3 region has the DNA TGTGCCAGCGGGGCGGGGGAGTTCAATCAGCCCCAGCATTTT. Its protein product is CASGAGEFNQPQHF.

Ten or more counts support this clonotype. The chain has TRBV7-9 and TRBJ2-3; D uncertain. Trimming cost V 0 bases and J 2 bases, with 6 bases left between them. Germline V gene data show CDR1 as SEHNR and CDR2 as FQNEAQ (reference sequence). The CDR3 length is 14 residues. The CDR3 is CASSLAGNTDTQYF. Written as DNA, the CDR3 is TGTGCCAGCAGCTTAGCGGGGAACACAGATACGCAGTATTTT.

This clonotype was detected ten times or more. The chain has TRBV11-2 and TRBJ2-1; weak D call: TRBD2 (6 bases). The CDR3 is 16 residues long. V was shortened by 1 base and J by 6 bases, with 16 bases between the two germline ends. Germline values: CDR1 SGHAT, CDR2 FQNNGV. The CDR3 bases are TGTGCCAGCAGCTTAGCGGTGGGACTTCGCCGCAATGAGCAGTTCTTC. Translated: CASSLAVGLRRNEQFF.

The sample holds many counts of this clonotype. The V and J genes are TRBV7-2 and TRBJ2-5; the match to TRBD2 covers 11 bases. The CDR3 loop spans 14 amino acids. V shed 5 bases, J shed 7 bases, and the junction held 6 bases outside the gene matches. The germline CDR1 and CDR2 sequences are SGHTA and FQGNSA. The CDR3 protein is CASSQGGLAATQYF. CDR3 DNA sequence: TGTGCCAGCAGCCAGGGGGGACTAGCGGCGACCCAGTACTTC.

This clonotype has only a few counts. This rearrangement joins TRBV2 to TRBJ1-1; D not certain. The CDR3 is 15 amino acids. The V end was cut by 4 bases, the J end by 0 bases, with 12 bases between. CDR1 is SNHLY, CDR2 FYNNEI, per germline. The CDR3, as DNA: TGTGCCAGCAGTGTGCAGGTCCTCATGAACACTGAAGCTTTCTTT. Protein sequence: CASSVQVLMNTEAFF.